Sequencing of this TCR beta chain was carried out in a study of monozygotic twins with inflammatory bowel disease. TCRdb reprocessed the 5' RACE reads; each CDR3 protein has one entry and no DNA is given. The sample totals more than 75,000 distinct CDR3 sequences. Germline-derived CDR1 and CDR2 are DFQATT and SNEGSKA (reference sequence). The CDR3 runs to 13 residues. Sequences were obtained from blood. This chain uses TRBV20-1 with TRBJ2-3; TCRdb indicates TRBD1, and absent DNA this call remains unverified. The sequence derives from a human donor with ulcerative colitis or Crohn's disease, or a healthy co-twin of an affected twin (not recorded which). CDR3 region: CSARKTGRDTQYF.